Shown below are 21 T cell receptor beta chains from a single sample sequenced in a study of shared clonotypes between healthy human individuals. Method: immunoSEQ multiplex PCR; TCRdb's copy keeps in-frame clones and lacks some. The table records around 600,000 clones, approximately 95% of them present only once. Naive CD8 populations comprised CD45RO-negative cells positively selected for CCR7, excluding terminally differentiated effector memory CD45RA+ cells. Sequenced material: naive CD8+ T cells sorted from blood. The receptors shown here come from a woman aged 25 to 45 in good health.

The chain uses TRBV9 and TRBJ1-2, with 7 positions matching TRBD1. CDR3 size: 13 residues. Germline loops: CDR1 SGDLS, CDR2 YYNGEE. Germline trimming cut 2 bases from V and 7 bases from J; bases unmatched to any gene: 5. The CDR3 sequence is CASSVTGKGGYTF. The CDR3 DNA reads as TGTGCCAGCAGCGTGACAGGGAAGGGTGGCTACACCTTC.

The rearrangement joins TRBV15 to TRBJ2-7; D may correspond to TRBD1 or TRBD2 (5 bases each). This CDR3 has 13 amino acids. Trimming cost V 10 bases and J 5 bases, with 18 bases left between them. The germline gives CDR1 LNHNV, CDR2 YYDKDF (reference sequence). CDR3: CAIRDGTLDEQYF. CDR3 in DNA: TGTGCCATCAGGGACGGTACTCTAGACGAGCAGTACTTC.

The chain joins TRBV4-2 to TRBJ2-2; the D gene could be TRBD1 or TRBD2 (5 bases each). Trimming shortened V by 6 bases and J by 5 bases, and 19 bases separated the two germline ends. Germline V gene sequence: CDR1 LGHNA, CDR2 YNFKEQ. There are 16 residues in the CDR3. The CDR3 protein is CASRHNTGRRTGELFF. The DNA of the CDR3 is TGTGCCAGCAGGCATAACACGGGGCGCCGAACCGGGGAGCTGTTTTTT.

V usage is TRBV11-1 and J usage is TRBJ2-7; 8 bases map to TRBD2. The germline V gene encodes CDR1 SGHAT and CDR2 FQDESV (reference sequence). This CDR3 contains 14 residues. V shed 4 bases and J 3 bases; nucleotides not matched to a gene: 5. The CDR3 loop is CASSYSGEDYEQYF. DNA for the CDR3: TGTGCCAGCAGCTATAGCGGGGAGGACTACGAGCAGTACTTC. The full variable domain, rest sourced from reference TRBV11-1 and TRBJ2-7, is EAEVAQSPRYKITEKSQAVAFWCDPISGHATLYWYRQILGQGPELLVQFQDESVVDDSQLPKDRFSAERLKGVDSTLKIQPAELGDSAMYLCASSYSGEDYEQYFGPGTRLTVT.

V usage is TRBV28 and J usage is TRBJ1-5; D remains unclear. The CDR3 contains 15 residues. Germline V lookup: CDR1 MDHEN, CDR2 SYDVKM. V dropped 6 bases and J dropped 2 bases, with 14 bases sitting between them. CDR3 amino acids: CASRFIGSGNQPQHF. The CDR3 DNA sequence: TGTGCCAGCAGGTTCATCGGTTCGGGCAATCAGCCCCAGCATTTT.

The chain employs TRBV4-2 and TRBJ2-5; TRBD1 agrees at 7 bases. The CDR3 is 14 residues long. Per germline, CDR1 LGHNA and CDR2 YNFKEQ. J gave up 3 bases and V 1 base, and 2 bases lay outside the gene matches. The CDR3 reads CASSQGQGEETQYF. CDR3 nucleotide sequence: TGTGCCAGCAGCCAAGGGCAGGGGGAAGAGACCCAGTACTTC.

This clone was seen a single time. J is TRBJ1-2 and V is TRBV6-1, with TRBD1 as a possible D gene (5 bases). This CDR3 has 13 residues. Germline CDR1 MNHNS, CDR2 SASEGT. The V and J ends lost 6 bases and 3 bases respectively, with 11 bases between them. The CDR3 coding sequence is TGTGCCAGCAGCGACGACAGCTACTATGGCTACACCTTC. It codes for CASSDDSYYGYTF.

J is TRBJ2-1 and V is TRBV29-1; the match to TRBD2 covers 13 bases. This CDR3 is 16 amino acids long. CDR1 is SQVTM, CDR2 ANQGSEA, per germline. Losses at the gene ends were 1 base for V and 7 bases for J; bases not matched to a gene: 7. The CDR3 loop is CSVEGVRGLAGNEQFF. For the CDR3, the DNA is TGCAGCGTTGAAGGGGTTCGGGGACTAGCGGGGAATGAGCAGTTCTTC.

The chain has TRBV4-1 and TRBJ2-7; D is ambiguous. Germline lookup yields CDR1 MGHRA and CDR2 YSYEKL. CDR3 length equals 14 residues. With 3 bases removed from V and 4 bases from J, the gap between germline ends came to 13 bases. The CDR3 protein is CASSHAPLGYEQYF. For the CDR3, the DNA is TGCGCCAGCAGCCACGCTCCCTTGGGATACGAGCAGTACTTC.

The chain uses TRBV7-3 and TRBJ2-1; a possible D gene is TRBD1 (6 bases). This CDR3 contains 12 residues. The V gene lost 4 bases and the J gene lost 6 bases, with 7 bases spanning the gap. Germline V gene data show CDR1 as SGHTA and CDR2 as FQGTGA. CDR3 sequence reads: CASSSDSNEQFF. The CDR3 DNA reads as TGTGCCAGCAGCTCGGACAGCAATGAGCAGTTCTTC.

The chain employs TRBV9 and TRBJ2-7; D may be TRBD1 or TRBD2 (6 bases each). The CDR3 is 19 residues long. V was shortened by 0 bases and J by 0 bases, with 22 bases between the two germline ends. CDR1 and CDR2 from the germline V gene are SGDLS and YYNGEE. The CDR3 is CASSVGGTLGQSHSYEQYF. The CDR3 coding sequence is TGTGCCAGCAGCGTAGGGGGGACTCTCGGACAGTCCCACTCCTACGAGCAGTACTTC.

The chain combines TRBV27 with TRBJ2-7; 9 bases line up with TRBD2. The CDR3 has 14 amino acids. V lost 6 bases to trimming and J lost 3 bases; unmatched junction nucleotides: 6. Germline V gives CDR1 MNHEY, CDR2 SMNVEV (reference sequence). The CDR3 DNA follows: TGTGCCAGCAGCATAGCGGGAGCGAACTACGAGCAGTACTTC. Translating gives CASSIAGANYEQYF.

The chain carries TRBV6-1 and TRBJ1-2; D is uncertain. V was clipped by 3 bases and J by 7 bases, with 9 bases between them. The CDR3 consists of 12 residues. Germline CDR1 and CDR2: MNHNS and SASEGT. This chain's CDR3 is CASSDFSLGYTF. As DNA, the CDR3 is TGTGCCAGCAGTGACTTTTCACTTGGCTACACCTTC.

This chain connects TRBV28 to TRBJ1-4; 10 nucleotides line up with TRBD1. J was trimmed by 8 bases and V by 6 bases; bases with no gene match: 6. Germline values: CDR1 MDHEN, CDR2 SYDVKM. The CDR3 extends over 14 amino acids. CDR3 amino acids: CASSWTGGDEKLFF. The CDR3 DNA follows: TGTGCCAGCAGCTGGACAGGGGGAGACGAAAAACTGTTTTTT.

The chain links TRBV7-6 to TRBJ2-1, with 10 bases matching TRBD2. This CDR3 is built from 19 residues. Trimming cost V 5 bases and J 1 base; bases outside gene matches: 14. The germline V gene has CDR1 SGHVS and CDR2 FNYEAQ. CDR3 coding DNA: TGTGCCAGCAGCGCAAGGCGTCCGACTAGCGGGCCATCCTACAATGAGCAGTTCTTC. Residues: CASSARRPTSGPSYNEQFF.

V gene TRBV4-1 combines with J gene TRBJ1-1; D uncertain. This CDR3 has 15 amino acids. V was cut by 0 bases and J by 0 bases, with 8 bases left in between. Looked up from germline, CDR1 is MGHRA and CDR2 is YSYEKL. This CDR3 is CASSQESALNTEAFF. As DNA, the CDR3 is TGCGCCAGCAGCCAAGAGTCAGCCCTGAACACTGAAGCTTTCTTT.

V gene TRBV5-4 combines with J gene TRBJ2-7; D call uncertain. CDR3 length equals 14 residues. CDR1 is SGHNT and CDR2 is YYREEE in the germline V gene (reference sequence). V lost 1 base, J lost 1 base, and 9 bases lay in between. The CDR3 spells CASSLITSSYEQYF. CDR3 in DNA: TGTGCCAGCAGCTTGATAACTTCATCCTACGAGCAGTACTTC.

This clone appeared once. The CDR3 here is CASSGGLWANEKLFF. As DNA, the CDR3 is TGTGCCAGCAGCGGGGGACTGTGGGCTAATGAAAAACTGTTTTTT. The J gene is TRBJ1-4, the V gene TRBV7-2; D possibly corresponds to TRBD1 (5 bases). V was cut by 5 bases and J by 3 bases, with 13 bases left in between. The length of the CDR3 is 15 residues. The germline V gene encodes CDR1 SGHTA and CDR2 FQGNSA.

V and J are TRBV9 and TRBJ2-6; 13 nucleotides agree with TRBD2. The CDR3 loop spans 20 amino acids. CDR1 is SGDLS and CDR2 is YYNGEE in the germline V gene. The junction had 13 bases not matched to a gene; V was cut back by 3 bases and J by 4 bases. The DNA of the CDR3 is TGTGCCAGCAGCGGTACAGGAACTAGCGGGAGGGCCTCAGGGGCCAACGTCCTGACTTTC. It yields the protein CASSGTGTSGRASGANVLTF.

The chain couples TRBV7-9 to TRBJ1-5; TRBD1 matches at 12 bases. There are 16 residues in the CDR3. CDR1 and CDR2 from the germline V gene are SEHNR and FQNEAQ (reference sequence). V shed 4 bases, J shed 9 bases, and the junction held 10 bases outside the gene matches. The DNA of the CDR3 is TGTGCCAGCAGCTCTGGGACAGGGGGCCCCTGGGTGCCCCAGCATTTT. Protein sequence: CASSSGTGGPWVPQHF.

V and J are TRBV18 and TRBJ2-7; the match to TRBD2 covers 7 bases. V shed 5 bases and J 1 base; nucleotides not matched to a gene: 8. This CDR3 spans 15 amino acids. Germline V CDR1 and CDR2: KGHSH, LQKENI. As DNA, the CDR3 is TGTGCCAGCTCATCTCGGACTAGTGGATCCTACGAGCAGTACTTC. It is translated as CASSSRTSGSYEQYF.